The present T cell receptor beta chain was sequenced within a study of molecular identifiers for immune sequencing clone quantification. This clonotype was recorded a few times. Its antigen is unidentified. Sorted cells numbering 20,000 to 1,000,000, with 10%, 30% or 50% RNA, yielded the naive CD8 libraries. Trimming left V 4 bases short and J 6 bases short, with 21 bases between. Germline values: CDR1 DFQATT, CDR2 SNEGSKA (reference sequence). The CDR3 has 15 residues. TCRdb called the PCR reads again in MiXCR, with one record for every CDR3 protein. The repertoire includes 460,000 or so distinct CDR3 sequences, about 25% of them detected once, and roughly 0.77% sits in the top ten. Findings of the study overall: Underestimated sizes of highly expanded clones could result from identical TCR molecules that share a barcode. The share of molecules held by clones above 20 RNA copies was over 99% in effector cells and under 1% in naive cells.

The sequence came from a human donor in good health. Some libraries in this study had Jurkat cell RNA spiked in. The V call is TRBV20-1, the J call TRBJ1-2, with D possibly being TRBD1 (5 bases). Sequences were obtained from naive CD8+ T cells from blood, with Jurkat cell RNA spiked in. Specified subset: FACS-sorted CD8+CD4-CCR7+CD45RA+ naive T cells. The CDR3 reads CSAKRAGSNLDGYTF. CDR3 in DNA: TGCAGTGCTAAGAGGGCAGGGTCTAATTTAGATGGCTACACCTTC.